One sample yielded the 27 T cell receptor beta chains listed below, sequenced in a study of blood T cells in healthy people across ages. A J-beta primer mix and a sample-barcoded 5' primer were used in a second PCR of roughly 6 to 11 cycles. TCRdb redid the calling of the 5' RACE reads with MiXCR, one entry per CDR3 protein. This table has 540,000 or so distinct CDR3 sequences, 25% to 30% appearing once. Material: blood. These receptors were obtained from a woman aged 70-85 years in good health.

This clonotype has just a few counts. This chain links TRBV3-1 with TRBJ2-5; 7 bases agree with TRBD1. The J segment lost 5 bases and the V segment lost 8 bases, leaving 8 bases of the junction unmatched. Per germline, CDR1 LGHDT and CDR2 YNNKEL (reference sequence). The CDR3 contains 13 residues. CDR3: CASGVGQSETQYF. The CDR3 DNA sequence: TGTGCCAGCGGGGTGGGACAGTCGGAGACCCAGTACTTC.

The chain is built from TRBV9 and TRBJ2-5; D gene uncertain. The CDR3 runs to 14 residues. CDR1 is SGDLS, CDR2 YYNGEE, per germline. Between the trimmed V and J ends, which lost 0 bases and 1 base, there was a span of 7 bases. DNA of the CDR3: TGTGCCAGCAGCGTAGCCGCAATCCAAGAGACCCAGTACTTC. This translates into CASSVAAIQETQYF.

The J gene is TRBJ1-3, the V gene TRBV12-3 or TRBV12-4; tentative D call: TRBD1 (6 bases). This CDR3 comprises 15 residues. Trimming stripped 4 bases from V and 4 bases from J, with 14 bases between. CDR3 sequence: CASSYREFAGNTIYF. The DNA for the CDR3 is TGTGCCAGCAGTTACAGGGAATTTGCGGGAAACACCATATATTTT.

The V and J genes are TRBV15 and TRBJ2-5; D might be TRBD2 (5 bases). Germline CDR1 and CDR2: LNHNV and YYDKDF (reference sequence). This CDR3 region has 14 residues. V lost 1 base, J lost 2 bases, and 8 bases lay in between. The CDR3 DNA is TGTGCCACCAGCAGAGGACTAACTCAAGAGACCCAGTACTTC. The encoded protein is CATSRGLTQETQYF.

About this clonotype: A much larger clone differs by one base, so this may be a read error. The chain uses TRBV5-1 and TRBJ2-3, with a possible D match to TRBD2 (5 bases). CDR3 size: 14 residues. The germline gives CDR1 SGHRS, CDR2 YFSETQ. The CDR3 spells CASTQDSSTDKQYF. CDR3 in DNA: TGCGCCAGCACCCAGGACTCTAGCACAGATAAGCAGTATTTT.

This clonotype occurred a few times. J is TRBJ1-2 and V is TRBV12-3 or TRBV12-4; D is unresolved. The V end lost 4 bases, the J end lost 5 bases, and 8 bases lay between the germline ends. There are 12 residues in the CDR3. CDR3: CASSSTAYGYTF. The CDR3 DNA follows: TGTGCCAGCAGTTCCACAGCTTATGGCTACACCTTC.

A few counts support this clonotype. This chain uses TRBV7-3 with TRBJ2-5; 7 nucleotides agree with TRBD1. TRBJ2-1 explains the end of the DNA better; the J call may be wrong. CDR1 is SGHTA, CDR2 FQGTGA, per germline. The CDR3 consists of 15 residues. CDR3 nucleotide sequence: TGTGCCAGCAGCTTGCCGGCAGGGGGAAGCAATGAGCAGTTCTTC. This translates into CASSLPAGGSNEQFF.

This clonotype turned up a few times. This rearrangement joins TRBV6-2 or TRBV6-3 to TRBJ1-2, with a weak D call TRBD1 (5 bases). Trimming pared 4 bases from V and 8 bases from J, leaving 8 bases between. The length of the CDR3 is 11 residues. Germline-derived CDR1 and CDR2 are MNHEY and SVGEGT. CDR3 DNA: TGTGCCAGCAGTTGGCAGGGCGGCTACACCTTC. Translated: CASSWQGGYTF.

The J gene is TRBJ2-7, the V gene TRBV7-9, with 9 bases aligning to TRBD1. CDR3 size: 17 residues. Germline V gives CDR1 SEHNR, CDR2 FQNEAQ (reference sequence). V lost 1 base and J lost 2; bases outside the gene matches: 9. The CDR3 bases are TGTGCCAGCAGCTTAGACCCTGGACAGGGGCTTCCCTACGAGCAGTACTTC. It codes for CASSLDPGQGLPYEQYF.

This clonotype was seen more than once but under ten times. The V and J genes are TRBV20-1 and TRBJ1-4; no clear D. The V gene's germline CDR1 is DFQATT and CDR2 SNEGSKA (reference sequence). This CDR3 has 11 residues. Between the trimmed V and J ends, which lost 8 bases and 7 bases, there was a span of 11 bases. CDR3 residues: CSPYTGEKLFF. CDR3 nucleotide sequence: TGCAGTCCATATACCGGTGAAAAACTGTTTTTT.

This chain uses TRBV2 with TRBJ2-7, with 9 bases identical to TRBD2. The junction had 3 bases not matched to a gene; V was cut back by 7 bases and J by 2 bases. The germline gives CDR1 SNHLY, CDR2 FYNNEI. The length of the CDR3 is 13 residues. Here the CDR3 DNA reads TGTGCCAGCATCGCGGGGGGGCCCTACGAGCAGTACTTC. Translating gives CASIAGGPYEQYF.

The J gene is TRBJ2-5, the V gene TRBV4-2; D might be TRBD1 (5 bases). This CDR3 has 13 amino acids. V gave up 1 base and J gave up 5 bases, with 8 bases separating them. CDR1 is LGHNA and CDR2 is YNFKEQ in the germline V gene. DNA for the CDR3: TGTGCCAGCAGCCAAGTCAAGGGGGAGACCCAGTACTTC. Translation gives CASSQVKGETQYF.

This clonotype was detected a few times. The chain employs TRBV7-9 and TRBJ2-3; D might be TRBD2 (7 bases). Germline V CDR1 and CDR2: SEHNR, FQNEAQ (reference sequence). V gave up 4 bases and J gave up 4 bases, with 12 bases separating them. The length of the CDR3 is 14 residues. CDR3 sequence: CASSSGGSADTQYF. As DNA, the CDR3 is TGTGCCAGCAGCTCGGGGGGCTCGGCAGATACGCAGTATTTT.

V and J are TRBV6-1 and TRBJ2-3, with TRBD2 matching over 10 bases. The V segment lost 0 bases and the J segment 5 bases; nucleotides outside the gene matches: 8. There are 17 residues in the CDR3. Germline V lookup: CDR1 MNHNS, CDR2 SASEGT. Here the CDR3 DNA reads TGTGCCAGCAGTGAAGCGAGGCTAGCGGGGGCCAAAGATACGCAGTATTTT. Protein sequence: CASSEARLAGAKDTQYF.

This sequence joins TRBV3-1 and TRBJ1-4, with D unresolved. Per germline, CDR1 LGHDT and CDR2 YNNKEL (reference sequence). CDR3 size: 17 residues. V gave up 1 base and J gave up 4 bases, with 16 bases separating them. In DNA, the CDR3 is TGTGCCAGCAGCCAAGGTCGAGGGATCCGGGGTAATGAAAAACTGTTTTTT. Amino acid sequence: CASSQGRGIRGNEKLFF.

This chain connects TRBV20-1 to TRBJ1-2, with 7 bases lining up with TRBD1. Trimming took 5 bases from V and 3 from J; bases not matched to a gene: 6. Germline CDR1 is DFQATT and CDR2 is SNEGSKA (reference sequence). This CDR3 comprises 13 residues. CDR3 nucleotide sequence: TGCAGTGCTTCGGGACAGCGAGACTATGGCTACACCTTC. It specifies CSASGQRDYGYTF.

The chain recombines TRBV15 with TRBJ2-2, with TRBD1 identical over 7 bases. The CDR3 covers 16 residues. Germline-derived CDR1 and CDR2 are LNHNV and YYDKDF (reference sequence). Germline trimming cut 1 base from V and 0 bases from J; bases unmatched to any gene: 2. This CDR3 reads CATSRGGTANTGELFF. The CDR3 bases are TGTGCCACCAGCAGAGGGGGGACAGCGAACACCGGGGAGCTGTTTTTT.

This clonotype was found a few times. The chain links TRBV12-3 or TRBV12-4 to TRBJ1-2, with D possibly TRBD1 on 6 matching bases. V lost 2 bases to trimming and J lost 6 bases, with 13 bases between them. The CDR3 spans 14 residues. The CDR3 here is CASSLTGRGNGYTF. In DNA, the CDR3 is TGTGCCAGCAGTTTAACAGGGCGAGGCAATGGCTACACCTTC.

The chain couples TRBV4-2 to TRBJ1-2; D remains unclear. The CDR3 extends over 11 amino acids. Trimming removed 0 bases from V and 8 bases from J, with 4 bases in between. Germline CDR1 reads LGHNA; CDR2 reads YNFKEQ. For the CDR3, the DNA is TGTGCCAGCAGCCAAGATCTCGGCTACACCTTC. Translated: CASSQDLGYTF.

To note about this clonotype: One base away lies a much larger clone, so this may be a sequencing read error. CDR3 loop: CVSSQVRHYEQYF. Here the CDR3 DNA reads TGTGTCAGCAGCCAGGTTAGACACTACGAGCAGTACTTC. This chain connects TRBV3-1 to TRBJ2-7; D unclear. This CDR3 region has 13 residues. From germline, CDR1 is LGHDT and CDR2 YNNKEL (reference sequence).

The table lists this clonotype with many counts. J is TRBJ1-4 and V is TRBV9; the D is unclear. Germline CDR1 reads SGDLS; CDR2 reads YYNGEE. There are 14 residues in the CDR3. V lost 2 bases and J 3 bases, leaving 8 bases between the germline ends. The CDR3 reads CASSVGKANEKLFF. The DNA for the CDR3 is TGTGCCAGCAGCGTCGGAAAGGCTAATGAAAAACTGTTTTTT.

This clonotype was counted only a few times. The gene calls are TRBV3-1 and TRBJ2-1; D may be TRBD1 (6 bases). Germline CDR1 is LGHDT and CDR2 is YNNKEL (reference sequence). CDR3 length: 14 residues. V lost 7 bases, J lost 6 bases, and 16 bases lay in between. CDR3 in DNA: TGTGCCAGCAAAGGAGGTCTAGGGGGCAATGAGCAGTTCTTC. This gives the protein CASKGGLGGNEQFF.

The V call is TRBV4-1, the J call TRBJ2-7; 7 nucleotides match TRBD1. V lost 1 base and J lost 4; bases outside the gene matches: 7. The CDR3 runs to 15 residues. Germline V lookup: CDR1 MGHRA, CDR2 YSYEKL. For the CDR3, the DNA is TGCGCCAGCAGCCAAGGACAGGGAGCTGTTTACGAGCAGTACTTC. Its protein product is CASSQGQGAVYEQYF.

The V call is TRBV3-1, the J call TRBJ1-1, with 7 bases aligning to TRBD1. Germline assignment: CDR1 LGHDT and CDR2 YNNKEL (reference sequence). CDR3 length equals 17 residues. The ends lost 2 bases at V and 0 bases at J; junction bases unmatched: 9. CDR3 sequence: CASSQPGQGELNTEAFF. DNA for the CDR3: TGTGCCAGCAGCCAACCCGGCCAGGGGGAATTGAACACTGAAGCTTTCTTT.

This clonotype was counted between two and nine times. This sequence joins TRBV3-1 and TRBJ2-5; 10 bases are shared with TRBD2. The CDR3 totals 17 residues. Germline V gives CDR1 LGHDT, CDR2 YNNKEL (reference sequence). V gave up 1 base and J gave up 4 bases; unmatched junction bases: 9. The CDR3 DNA is TGTGCCAGCAGCCAAGGTCTAGCGGGGGCGAGGAGAGAGACCCAGTACTTC. Translating it yields CASSQGLAGARRETQYF.

This clonotype was observed a handful of times. The chain carries TRBV20-1 and TRBJ2-7; D assignment may be TRBD1 or TRBD2 (5 bases each). The CDR3 consists of 16 residues. Trimming removed 1 base at V and 0 bases at J, with 16 bases between. Germline-derived CDR1 and CDR2 are DFQATT and SNEGSKA (reference sequence). The CDR3 DNA reads TGCAGTGCTAGAGGGGCTCCGGGGCCTAGCTCCTACGAGCAGTACTTC. Translated, it gives CSARGAPGPSSYEQYF.

The sample holds one count of this clonotype. V and J are TRBV12-3 or TRBV12-4 and TRBJ1-4; D call uncertain. The CDR3 contains 12 residues. Trimming left V 3 bases short and J 16 bases short, with 15 bases between. CDR3 sequence (DNA): TGTGCCAGCAGTTTTGAGTTAGGGCCGGCGTTTTTT. Amino acids: CASSFELGPAFF.